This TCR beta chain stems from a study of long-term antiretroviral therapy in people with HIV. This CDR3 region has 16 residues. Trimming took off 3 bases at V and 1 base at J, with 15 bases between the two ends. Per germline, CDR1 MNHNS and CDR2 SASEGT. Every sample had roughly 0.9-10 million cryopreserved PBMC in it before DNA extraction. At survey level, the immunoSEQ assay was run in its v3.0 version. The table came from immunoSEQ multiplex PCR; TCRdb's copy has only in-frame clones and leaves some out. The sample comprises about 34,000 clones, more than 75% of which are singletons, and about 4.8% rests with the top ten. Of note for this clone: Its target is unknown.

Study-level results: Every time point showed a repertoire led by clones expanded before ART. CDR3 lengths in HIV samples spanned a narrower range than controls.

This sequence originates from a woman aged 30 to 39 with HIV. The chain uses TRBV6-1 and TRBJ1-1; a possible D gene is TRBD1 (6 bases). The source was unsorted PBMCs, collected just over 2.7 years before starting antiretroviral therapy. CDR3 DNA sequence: TGTGCCAGCAGTGACGGGACGGGACACCGGAACACTGAAGCTTTCTTT. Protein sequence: CASSDGTGHRNTEAFF.